These T cell receptor beta chains were read from a single sample in a study of PD-1 blockade in classical Hodgkin lymphoma. Clones were sequenced by immunoSEQ multiplex PCR, and TCRdb holds only the in-frame ones, with some missing. The table shows around 66,000 clones, with roughly nine tenths occurring only once. The sequencing used peripheral blood mononuclear cells (PBMCs), collected at baseline. These receptors were obtained from a human donor with classical Hodgkin lymphoma. Each CDR3 is given with its conserved first and last residue. Each record gives: clone size, V gene, D gene, J gene, CDR3 DNA, CDR3 protein. The D gene is left open where the match is weak. Not all rows give a size; the values are once, few, many and, for expanded clones, a class.

clone_size: -; v_call: TRBV5-1; d_call: -; j_call: TRBJ1-1; cdr3_nt: TGCGCCAGCAGCCCTGACGTATCAGGATACACTGAAGCTTTCTTT; cdr3_aa: CASSPDVSGYTEAFF
clone_size: few; v_call: TRBV5-3; d_call: -; j_call: TRBJ1-2; cdr3_nt: TGTGCCCCACGGCCCTTTCACTTC; cdr3_aa: CAPRPFHF
clone_size: -; v_call: TRBV2; d_call: TRBD1; j_call: TRBJ2-2; cdr3_nt: TGTGCCAGCAGTGGGGACAGGGCCCCCGGGGAGCTGTTTTTT; cdr3_aa: CASSGDRAPGELFF
clone_size: -; v_call: TRBV25-1; d_call: -; j_call: TRBJ1-4; cdr3_nt: TGTGCCAGCAGTGCCCCCGACGGGTACTATGAAAAACTGTTTTTT; cdr3_aa: CASSAPDGYYEKLFF
clone_size: -; v_call: TRBV7-9; d_call: -; j_call: TRBJ1-1; cdr3_nt: TGTGCCAGCAGCCCGAAGGCGGAGGTGGTGAACACTGAAGCTTTCTTT; cdr3_aa: CASSPKAEVVNTEAFF
clone_size: -; v_call: TRBV23-1; d_call: TRBD1; j_call: TRBJ2-7; cdr3_nt: TGCGCCAGCAGTCGGGCCGACAGGGGGACCAACCTCCGAGCCGTAAAAATGTTC; cdr3_aa: CASSRADRGTNLRAVKMF
clone_size: -; v_call: TRBV6-1; d_call: -; j_call: TRBJ1-2; cdr3_nt: TGTGCCAGCAGTGAAGCCCACCCTGGCGGGGGCTACACCTTC; cdr3_aa: CASSEAHPGGGYTF
clone_size: once; v_call: TRBV5-4; d_call: TRBD1; j_call: TRBJ2-1; cdr3_nt: TGTGCCAGCAGATCCGTAGGGACAGGGGTTGACAATGAGCAGTTCTTC; cdr3_aa: CASRSVGTGVDNEQFF
clone_size: -; v_call: TRBV7-9; d_call: -; j_call: TRBJ1-2; cdr3_nt: TGTGCCAGCAGCCCAAGGACAGACCTAAATTATTATGGCTACACCTTC; cdr3_aa: CASSPRTDLNYYGYTF
clone_size: -; v_call: TRBV10-3; d_call: -; j_call: TRBJ1-3; cdr3_nt: TGTGCCATCAGTGACCCCCCCAGCGGGCACTCTGGAAACACCATATATTTT; cdr3_aa: CAISDPPSGHSGNTIYF
clone_size: -; v_call: TRBV19; d_call: TRBD1; j_call: TRBJ1-1; cdr3_nt: TGTGCCAGTAGTGAGGACAGGGTCACTGAAGCTTTCTTT; cdr3_aa: CASSEDRVTEAFF
clone_size: once; v_call: TRBV25-1; d_call: -; j_call: TRBJ2-3; cdr3_nt: TGTGCCAGCAGTGAAAGTTTGTATACGCAGTATTTT; cdr3_aa: CASSESLYTQYF
clone_size: -; v_call: TRBV5-4; d_call: -; j_call: TRBJ2-7; cdr3_nt: TGTGCCAGCAGCTTCAGCTCCTACGAGCAGTACTTC; cdr3_aa: CASSFSSYEQYF
clone_size: -; v_call: TRBV7-2; d_call: TRBD1; j_call: TRBJ2-3; cdr3_nt: TGTGCCAGCAGCCAGACAGGGGGAAGCACAGATACGCAGTATTTT; cdr3_aa: CASSQTGGSTDTQYF
clone_size: -; v_call: TRBV5-6; d_call: -; j_call: TRBJ1-5; cdr3_nt: TGTGCCAGCAGCTTGCGGGGGGCGCCGAGTCAGCCCCAGCATTTT; cdr3_aa: CASSLRGAPSQPQHF
clone_size: once; v_call: TRBV30; d_call: -; j_call: TRBJ2-7; cdr3_nt: TGTGCCTGGAGTGCAACAGGTCCCGAGCAGTACTTC; cdr3_aa: CAWSATGPEQYF
clone_size: -; v_call: TRBV6-6; d_call: -; j_call: TRBJ1-4; cdr3_nt: TGTGCCAGCAGTCACGCAGGGGCAACTAATGAAAAACTGTTTTTT; cdr3_aa: CASSHAGATNEKLFF
clone_size: -; v_call: TRBV5-1; d_call: -; j_call: TRBJ2-1; cdr3_nt: TGCGCCAGCAGTTTCCGGGTCACATCAAATGAGCAGTTCTTC; cdr3_aa: CASSFRVTSNEQFF
clone_size: few; v_call: TRBV11-3; d_call: -; j_call: TRBJ2-2; cdr3_nt: TGTGCCAGCAGCCGAGACGGGGAGCTGTTTTTT; cdr3_aa: CASSRDGELFF